This entry features one T cell receptor (beta chain) sequence. No antigen is known for it. J gave up 0 bases and V 4 bases, and 2 bases lay outside the gene matches. Germline-derived CDR1 and CDR2 are WSHSY and SAAADI. The CDR3 totals 15 residues. The data stem from a study of OX40 agonist ivuxolimab in advanced cancers. Study background: An anti-OX40 (CD134) antibody with agonistic activity, ivuxolimab, was administered to patients.

Profiling relied on immunoSEQ multiplex PCR, and the TCRdb table lists in-frame clones only, not all of them. The table records 27,000 or so clones, about four fifths of them present only once. Overall study findings and caveats: CD4+ and CD8+ blood T cells expanded clonally by week 6 at 0.1 to 3.0 mg/kg. The investigators did not determine what antigen specificity the expanded peripheral T cells had.

Autoimmune disease history or systemic immunosuppression led to patients being barred. J is TRBJ2-7 and V is TRBV10-2; 11 bases are a match to TRBD2. Here the sequenced sample was CD4+ or CD8+ T cells sorted from blood, taken in a trial of the OX40 agonist ivuxolimab. The clonotype was recovered from an adult with an advanced solid tumor such as melanoma, head and neck, liver or kidney cancer. CDR3: CASSVGLAGSYEQYF. CDR3 bases: TGCGCCAGCAGTGTTGGACTAGCGGGCTCCTACGAGCAGTACTTC.